This T cell receptor (beta chain) emerged from a study of blood T cells in healthy people across ages. A J-beta primer mix and a sample-barcoded 5' primer were used in a second PCR of roughly 7 to 12 cycles. Template switching added a 12-random-nucleotide identifier to every cDNA molecule. Via MiXCR, TCRdb re-called the 5' RACE reads, giving one row per CDR3 protein. This sample carries approximately 850,000 distinct CDR3 sequences, 40% to 50% of them seen once, and the ten largest clones take roughly 19%. Germline V gives CDR1 SGHTA, CDR2 FQGNSA. V shed 3 bases, J shed 11 bases, and the junction held 14 bases outside the gene matches. The CDR3 contains 15 residues. Drawing of peripheral blood yielded 8.5 to 10 milliliters from each donor. This clonotype has more than one count but fewer than ten.

The source is a man between 60 and 70 years old in good health. The chain joins TRBV7-2 to TRBJ2-5; 8 bases are shared with TRBD1. The sequenced material came from blood. CDR3 loop: CASSLASLGQGRQYF. The CDR3 DNA reads as TGTGCCAGCAGCTTGGCCTCCCTCGGACAGGGAAGGCAGTACTTC.